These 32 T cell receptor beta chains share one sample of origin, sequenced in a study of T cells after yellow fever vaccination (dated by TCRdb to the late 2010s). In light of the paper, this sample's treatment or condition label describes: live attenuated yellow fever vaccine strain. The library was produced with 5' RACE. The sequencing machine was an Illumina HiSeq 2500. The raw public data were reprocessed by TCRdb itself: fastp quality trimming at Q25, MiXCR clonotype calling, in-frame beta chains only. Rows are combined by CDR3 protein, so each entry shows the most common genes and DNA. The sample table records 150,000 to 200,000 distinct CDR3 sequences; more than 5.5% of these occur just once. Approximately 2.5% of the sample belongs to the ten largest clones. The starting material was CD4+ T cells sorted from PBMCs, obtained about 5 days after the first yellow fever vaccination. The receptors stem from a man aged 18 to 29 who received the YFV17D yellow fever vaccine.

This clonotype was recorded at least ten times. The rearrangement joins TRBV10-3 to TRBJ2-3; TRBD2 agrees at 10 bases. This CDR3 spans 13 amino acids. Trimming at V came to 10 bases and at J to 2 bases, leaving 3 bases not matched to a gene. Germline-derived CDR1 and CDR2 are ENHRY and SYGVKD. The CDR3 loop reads CASSGGLTDTQYF. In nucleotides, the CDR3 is TGTGCCAGTAGCGGGGGGCTCACAGATACGCAGTATTTT.

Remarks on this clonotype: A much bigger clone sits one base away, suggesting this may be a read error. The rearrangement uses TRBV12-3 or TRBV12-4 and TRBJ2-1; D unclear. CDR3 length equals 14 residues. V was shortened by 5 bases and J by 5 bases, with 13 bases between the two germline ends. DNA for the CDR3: TGTGCCAGCAGTGGAAGCGTGACCGACAATGAGCAGTTCTTC. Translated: CASSGSVTDNEQFF.

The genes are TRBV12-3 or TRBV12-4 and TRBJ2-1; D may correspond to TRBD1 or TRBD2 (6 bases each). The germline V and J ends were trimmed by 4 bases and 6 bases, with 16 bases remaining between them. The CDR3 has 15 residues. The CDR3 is CASSSLDRRGNEQFF. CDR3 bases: TGTGCCAGCAGTTCCCTCGACAGGCGGGGCAATGAGCAGTTCTTC.

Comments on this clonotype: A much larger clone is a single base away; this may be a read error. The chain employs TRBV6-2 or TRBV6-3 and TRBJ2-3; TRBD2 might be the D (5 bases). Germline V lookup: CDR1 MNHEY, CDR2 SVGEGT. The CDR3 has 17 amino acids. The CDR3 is CASSYSNGRGGGDKQYF. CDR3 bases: TGTGCCAGCAGTTACTCGAACGGTCGGGGTGGAGGAGATAAGCAGTATTTT.

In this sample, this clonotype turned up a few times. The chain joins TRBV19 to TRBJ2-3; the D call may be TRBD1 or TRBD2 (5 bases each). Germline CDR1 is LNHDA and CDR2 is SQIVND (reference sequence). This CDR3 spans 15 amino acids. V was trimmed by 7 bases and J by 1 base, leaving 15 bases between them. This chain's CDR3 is CASTPRGAGTDTQYF. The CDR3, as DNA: TGTGCCAGTACCCCGAGAGGGGCTGGCACAGATACGCAGTATTTT. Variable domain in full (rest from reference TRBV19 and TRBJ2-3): DGGITQSPKYLFRKEGQNVTLSCEQNLNHDAMYWYRQDPGQGLRLIYYSQIVNDFQKGDIAEGYSVSREKKESFPLTVTSAQKNPTAFYLCASTPRGAGTDTQYFGPGTRLTVL.

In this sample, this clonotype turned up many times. In DNA form, the CDR3 reads TGCGCCAGCAGCTTGGAGGCCCGGACTAGCGGGGGGAAGAGGTCCCAGTACTTC. Amino acids: CASSLEARTSGGKRSQYF. This chain joins TRBV5-1 and TRBJ2-5, with 14 bases aligning to TRBD2. CDR1 is SGHRS and CDR2 is YFSETQ in the germline V gene. The CDR3 is made up of 18 amino acids. V was clipped by 0 bases and J by 9 bases; unmatched bases: 13.

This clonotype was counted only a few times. DNA for the CDR3: TGTGCCAGCAGACCAGGGGATCGTGAAAAACTGTTTTTT. Its translation: CASRPGDREKLFF. This chain links TRBV11-2 with TRBJ1-4, with D perhaps matching TRBD1 (6 bases). Germline CDR1 SGHAT, CDR2 FQNNGV. The CDR3 spans 13 residues. Trimming pared 6 bases from V and 7 bases from J, leaving 12 bases between.

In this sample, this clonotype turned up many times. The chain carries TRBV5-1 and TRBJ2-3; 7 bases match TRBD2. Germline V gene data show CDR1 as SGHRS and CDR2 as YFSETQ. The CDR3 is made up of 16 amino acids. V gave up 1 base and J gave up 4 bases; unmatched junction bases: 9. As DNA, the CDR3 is TGCGCCAGCAGCTTGACTAGCGATTGGGAGGCAGATACGCAGTATTTT. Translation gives CASSLTSDWEADTQYF.

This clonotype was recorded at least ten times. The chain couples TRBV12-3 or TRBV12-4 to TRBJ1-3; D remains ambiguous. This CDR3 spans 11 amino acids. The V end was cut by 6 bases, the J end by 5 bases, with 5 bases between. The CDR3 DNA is TGTGCCAGCAGCCTTAGAAACACCATATATTTT. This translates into CASSLRNTIYF.

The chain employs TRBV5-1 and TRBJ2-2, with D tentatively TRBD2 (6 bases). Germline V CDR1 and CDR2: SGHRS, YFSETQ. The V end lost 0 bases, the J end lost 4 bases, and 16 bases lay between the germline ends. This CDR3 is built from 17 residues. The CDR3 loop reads CASSLAGGSGLTGELFF. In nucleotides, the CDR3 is TGCGCCAGCAGCTTGGCCGGAGGTAGCGGCCTCACCGGGGAGCTGTTTTTT. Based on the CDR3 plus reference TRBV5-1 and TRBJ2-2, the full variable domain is KAGVTQTPRYLIKTRGQQVTLSCSPISGHRSVSWYQQTPGQGLQFLFEYFSETQRNKGNFPGRFSGRQFSNSRSEMNVSTLELGDSALYLCASSLAGGSGLTGELFFGEGSRLTVL.

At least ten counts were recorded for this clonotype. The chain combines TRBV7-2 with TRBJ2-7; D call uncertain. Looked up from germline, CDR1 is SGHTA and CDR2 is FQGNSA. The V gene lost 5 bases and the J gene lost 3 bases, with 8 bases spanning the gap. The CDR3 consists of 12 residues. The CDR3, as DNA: TGTGCCAGCAGCCCCACAAACTACGAGCAGTACTTC. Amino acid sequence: CASSPTNYEQYF.

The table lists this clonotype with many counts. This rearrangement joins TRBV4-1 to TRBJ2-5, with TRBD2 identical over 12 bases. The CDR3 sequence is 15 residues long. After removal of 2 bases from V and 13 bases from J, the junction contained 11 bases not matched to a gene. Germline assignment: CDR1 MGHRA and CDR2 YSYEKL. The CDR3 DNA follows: TGCGCCAGCAGCCAACCCACTAGCGGGGGGAGACATCGGTACTTC. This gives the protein CASSQPTSGGRHRYF.

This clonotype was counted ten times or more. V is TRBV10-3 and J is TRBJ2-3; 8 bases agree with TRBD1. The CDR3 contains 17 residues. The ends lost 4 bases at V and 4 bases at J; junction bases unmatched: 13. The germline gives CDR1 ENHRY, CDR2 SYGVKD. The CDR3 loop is CAISAPVGTGSSDTQYF. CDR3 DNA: TGTGCCATCAGTGCCCCCGTCGGGACAGGATCTTCAGATACGCAGTATTTT.

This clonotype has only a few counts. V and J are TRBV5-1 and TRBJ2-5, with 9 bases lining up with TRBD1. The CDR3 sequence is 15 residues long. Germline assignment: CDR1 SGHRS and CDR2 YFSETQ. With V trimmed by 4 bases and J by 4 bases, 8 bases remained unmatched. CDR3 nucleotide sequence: TGCGCCAGCAGCCTCGGACAGGGGCTAGGAGAGACCCAGTACTTC. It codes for CASSLGQGLGETQYF. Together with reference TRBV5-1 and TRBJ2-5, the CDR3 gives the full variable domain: KAGVTQTPRYLIKTRGQQVTLSCSPISGHRSVSWYQQTPGQGLQFLFEYFSETQRNKGNFPGRFSGRQFSNSRSEMNVSTLELGDSALYLCASSLGQGLGETQYFGPGTRLLVL.

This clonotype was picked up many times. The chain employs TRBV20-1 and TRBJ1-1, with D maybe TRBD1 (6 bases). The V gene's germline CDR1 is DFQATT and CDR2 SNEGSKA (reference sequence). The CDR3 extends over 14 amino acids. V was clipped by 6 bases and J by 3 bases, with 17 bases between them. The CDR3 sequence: CSARRAGGYTEAFF. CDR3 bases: TGCAGTGCCAGACGGGCCGGGGGCTACACTGAAGCTTTCTTT.

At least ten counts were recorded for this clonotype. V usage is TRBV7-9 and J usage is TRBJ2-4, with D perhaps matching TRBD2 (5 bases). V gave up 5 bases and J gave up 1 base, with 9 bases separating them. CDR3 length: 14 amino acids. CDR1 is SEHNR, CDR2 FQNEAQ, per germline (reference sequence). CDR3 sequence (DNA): TGTGCCAGCAGCCGTTTAGCGGCCAAAAACATTCAGTACTTC. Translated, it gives CASSRLAAKNIQYF.

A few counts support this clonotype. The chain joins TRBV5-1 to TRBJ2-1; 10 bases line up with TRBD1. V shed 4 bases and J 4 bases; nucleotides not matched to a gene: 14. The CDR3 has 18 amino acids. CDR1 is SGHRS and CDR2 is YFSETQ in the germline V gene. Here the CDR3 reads CASSRDGPGTGAYNEQFF. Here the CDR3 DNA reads TGCGCCAGCAGCCGCGACGGACCCGGGACAGGGGCTTACAATGAGCAGTTCTTC.

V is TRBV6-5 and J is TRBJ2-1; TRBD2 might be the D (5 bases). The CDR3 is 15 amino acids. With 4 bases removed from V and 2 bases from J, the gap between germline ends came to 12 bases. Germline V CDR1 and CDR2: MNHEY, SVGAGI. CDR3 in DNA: TGTGCCAGCAGTTCCCTACTAGGTGCCTACAATGAGCAGTTCTTC. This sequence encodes CASSSLLGAYNEQFF.

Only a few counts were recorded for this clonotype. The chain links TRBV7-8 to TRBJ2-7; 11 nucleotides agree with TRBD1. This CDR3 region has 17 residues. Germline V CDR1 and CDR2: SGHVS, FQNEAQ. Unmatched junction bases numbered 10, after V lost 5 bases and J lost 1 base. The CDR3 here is CASSRNQGTGGSYEQYV. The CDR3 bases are TGTGCCAGCAGCCGGAATCAAGGGACAGGGGGGTCCTACGAGCAGTACGTC.

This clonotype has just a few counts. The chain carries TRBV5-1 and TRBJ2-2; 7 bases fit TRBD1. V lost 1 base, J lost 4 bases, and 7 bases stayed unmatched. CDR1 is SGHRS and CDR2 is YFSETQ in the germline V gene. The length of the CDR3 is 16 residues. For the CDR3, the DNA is TGCGCCAGCAGCTTGATTCCGGGACAGAGCACCGGGGAGCTGTTTTTT. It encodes CASSLIPGQSTGELFF.

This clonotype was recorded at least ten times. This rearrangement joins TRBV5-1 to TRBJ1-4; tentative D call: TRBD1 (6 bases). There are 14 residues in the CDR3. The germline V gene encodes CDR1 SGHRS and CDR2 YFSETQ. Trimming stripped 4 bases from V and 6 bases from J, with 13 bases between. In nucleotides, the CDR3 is TGCGCCAGCAGCCCGACAGGATTTCATGAAAAACTGTTTTTT. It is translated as CASSPTGFHEKLFF.

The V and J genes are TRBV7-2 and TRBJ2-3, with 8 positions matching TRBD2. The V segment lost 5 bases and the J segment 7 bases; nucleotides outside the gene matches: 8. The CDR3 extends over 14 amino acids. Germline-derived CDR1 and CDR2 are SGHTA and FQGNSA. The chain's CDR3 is CASSLSGGRYTQYF. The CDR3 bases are TGTGCCAGCAGCCTCAGCGGGGGACGTTATACGCAGTATTTT.

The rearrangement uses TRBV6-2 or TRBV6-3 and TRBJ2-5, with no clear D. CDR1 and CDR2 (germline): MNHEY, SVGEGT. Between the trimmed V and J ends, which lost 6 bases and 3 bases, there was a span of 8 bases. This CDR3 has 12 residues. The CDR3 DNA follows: TGTGCCAGCAGCTTTACAAAAGAGACCCAGTACTTC. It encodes CASSFTKETQYF.

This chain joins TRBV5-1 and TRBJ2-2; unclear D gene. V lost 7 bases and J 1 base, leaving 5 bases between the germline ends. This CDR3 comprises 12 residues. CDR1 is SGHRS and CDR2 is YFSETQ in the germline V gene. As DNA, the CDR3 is TGCGCCAGCGGGCAGAACACCGGGGAGCTGTTTTTT. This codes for CASGQNTGELFF. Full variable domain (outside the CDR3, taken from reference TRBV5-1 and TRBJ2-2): KAGVTQTPRYLIKTRGQQVTLSCSPISGHRSVSWYQQTPGQGLQFLFEYFSETQRNKGNFPGRFSGRQFSNSRSEMNVSTLELGDSALYLCASGQNTGELFFGEGSRLTVL.

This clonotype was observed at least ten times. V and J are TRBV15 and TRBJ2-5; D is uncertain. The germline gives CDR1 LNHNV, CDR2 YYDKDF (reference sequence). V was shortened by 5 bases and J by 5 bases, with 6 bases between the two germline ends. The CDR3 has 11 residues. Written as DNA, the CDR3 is TGTGCCACCAGCCTCGGGGAGACCCAGTACTTC. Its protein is CATSLGETQYF.

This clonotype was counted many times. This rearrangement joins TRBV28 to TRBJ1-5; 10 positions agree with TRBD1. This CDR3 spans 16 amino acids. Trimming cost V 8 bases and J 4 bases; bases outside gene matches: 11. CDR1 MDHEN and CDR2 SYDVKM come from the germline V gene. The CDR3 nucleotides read TGTGCCAGCTTGGGAGACAGGGGGCTCGGAAATCAGCCCCAGCATTTT. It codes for CASLGDRGLGNQPQHF.

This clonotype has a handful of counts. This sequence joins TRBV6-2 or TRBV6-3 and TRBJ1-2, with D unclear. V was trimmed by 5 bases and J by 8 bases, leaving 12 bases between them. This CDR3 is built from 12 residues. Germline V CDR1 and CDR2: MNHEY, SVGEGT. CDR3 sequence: CASSTREGGYTF. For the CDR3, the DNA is TGTGCCAGCAGTACTCGTGAGGGCGGCTACACCTTC.

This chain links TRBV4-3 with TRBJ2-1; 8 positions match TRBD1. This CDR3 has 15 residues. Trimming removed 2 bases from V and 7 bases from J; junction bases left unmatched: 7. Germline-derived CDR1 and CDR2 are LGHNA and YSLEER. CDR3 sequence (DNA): TGCGCCAGCAGCCAAATCTGGGACAGGTGGAATGAGCAGTTCTTC. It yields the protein CASSQIWDRWNEQFF.

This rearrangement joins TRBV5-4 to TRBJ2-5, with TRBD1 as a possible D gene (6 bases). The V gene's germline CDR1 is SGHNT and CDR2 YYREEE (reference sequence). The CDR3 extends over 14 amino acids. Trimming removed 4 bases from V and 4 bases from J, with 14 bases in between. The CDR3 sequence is CASSLQGTVETQYF. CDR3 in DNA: TGTGCCAGCAGCCTACAGGGCACGGTAGAGACCCAGTACTTC.

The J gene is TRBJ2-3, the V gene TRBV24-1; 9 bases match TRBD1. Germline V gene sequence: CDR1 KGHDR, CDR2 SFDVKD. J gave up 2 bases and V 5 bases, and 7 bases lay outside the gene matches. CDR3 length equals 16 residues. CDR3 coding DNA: TGTGCCACCAGTGGATCGGACAGGGGCATCACAGATACGCAGTATTTT. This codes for CATSGSDRGITDTQYF.

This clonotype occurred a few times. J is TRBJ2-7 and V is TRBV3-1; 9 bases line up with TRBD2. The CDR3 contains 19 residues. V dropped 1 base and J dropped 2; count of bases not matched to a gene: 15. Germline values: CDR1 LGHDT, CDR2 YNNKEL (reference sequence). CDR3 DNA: TGTGCCAGCAGCCAAGTTAGACAAAAACCGGGACTAGCTACCTACGAGCAGTACTTC. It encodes CASSQVRQKPGLATYEQYF.

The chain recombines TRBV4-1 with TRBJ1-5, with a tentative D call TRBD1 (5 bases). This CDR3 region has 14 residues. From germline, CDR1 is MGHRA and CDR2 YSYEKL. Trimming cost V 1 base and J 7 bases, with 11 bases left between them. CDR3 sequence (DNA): TGCGCCAGCAGCCAAGTGCAGGGAAGCCAGCCCCAGCATTTT. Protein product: CASSQVQGSQPQHF.